This T cell receptor beta chain was found in a study of identical twins. Study-wide results and limits: Because invariant MAIT and iNKT cells could be present, zero-insertion analyses could be partly confounded.

Worth noting for this clonotype: Antigen unknown.

A single record per CDR3 protein comes from TCRdb applying MiXCR to the 5' RACE reads. The data contain about 530,000 distinct CDR3 sequences, approximately 20% of them singletons. These data are also associated with another study on yellow fever vaccine responses in identical twins.

This receptor was taken from a woman aged 18-30 years in good health. The specimen was CD4+ T cells sorted from blood.

CDR3 DNA sequence: TGTGCCAGTAGTCCTTTGATTGGAGGGACCAACAATGAGCAGTTCTTC. Its protein product is CASSPLIGGTNNEQFF. The J gene is TRBJ2-1, the V gene TRBV19, with D perhaps TRBD2 (6 bases). Trimming took 5 bases from V and 5 from J, leaving 19 bases between them. Germline CDR1 LNHDA, CDR2 SQIVND (reference sequence). This CDR3 is built from 16 residues.